Detailed here is one T cell receptor (beta chain). Its antigen is unidentified. This sample stems from a study of OX40 agonist ivuxolimab in advanced cancers. Study results and caveats: The average count of expanded clones was higher among CD8+ T cells than among CD4+. In the 0.1 to 3.0 mg/kg range, CD4+ and CD8+ blood T cells had expanded clonally by week 6.

The CDR3 is 15 residues long. V lost 6 bases to trimming and J lost 1 base, with 16 bases between them. CDR1 LNHDA and CDR2 SQIVND come from the germline V gene (reference sequence). Measured with immunoSEQ multiplex PCR; TCRdb has only the in-frame clones, and not every one. The repertoire holds roughly 71,000 clones, with 85% as singletons. The genes are TRBV19 and TRBJ2-7; possible D gene TRBD1, 5 bases. The receptor comes from an adult with an advanced solid tumor such as melanoma, head and neck, liver or kidney cancer. The source material was CD4+ or CD8+ T cells sorted from blood, sampled in a trial of the OX40 agonist ivuxolimab. The CDR3 DNA follows: TGTGCCAGTAGATTGGGATCAGGGAATTCCTACGAGCAGTACTTC. It yields the protein CASRLGSGNSYEQYF.